This T cell receptor (beta chain) was sequenced for a study of cytomegalovirus exposure and HLA in healthy donors (dated by TCRdb to 2015 to 2018). The study in broad terms: An earlier analysis of about 560 of the donors reported roughly 300 Gb of sequence data and 95 million to 130 million unique TCR beta sequences obtained from some 170 million T cells. A later genetic analysis used genome-wide SNP genotypes for 398 of the 666 donors, treating that subset as a discovery cohort. The study aimed to test whether signatures of past pathogen exposure could be identified by cataloging public T cell receptors. To decide whether each TCR beta V gene segment behaved as functional or pseudogenic, an earlier analysis of fewer than 750 of the donors relied on high-throughput TCR beta sequencing. The study combined high-throughput TCR immunosequencing, statistical association of individual TCRs with disease status, and machine learning to predict cytomegalovirus infection status. The number of typed donors differed by locus: roughly 620-630 for A, B, C, DRB1 and DQB1; 500 to 550 for DQA1; approximately 600 for DPA1; and 450 to 480 for DPB1. Using immunosequencing, the study profiled T cell repertoires from around 680 subjects and related those repertoires to cytomegalovirus serostatus. On average, roughly 240,000 unique TCR beta nucleotide sequences were sequenced per donor among some 420 genotyped donors of the cohort, with around 19% of those sequences being non-productive. Roughly 5 DR-DQ haplotypes were handled as single units for association and clustering, since linkage in the cohort was strong. Every repertoire in the discovery cohort had been generated on one and the same sequencing platform. Rather than using new phenotypic data, the later analysis identified candidate immune exposures from TCR beta sequences and from how often those sequences occurred across donors. A separate validation cohort of 90 to 150 different subjects was used in addition to the 666-subject first cohort. Class I and class II HLA loci were covered by the typing at four-digit resolution. Donor age, sex, ethnicity and CMV serostatus were compiled together with the repertoire data. To study patterns of TCR occurrence, a later analysis re-analyzed previously published TCR beta repertoires from more than 550 donors and added high-resolution HLA genotyping. Of the roughly 400 genotyped donors, about 80% fell in the genetic ancestry cluster associated with self-reported Caucasian donors. An early release covering about 600 HLA-typed donors comprised 250 to 350 gigabases of sequencing data and 65 million to 100 million unique TCR sequences.

The cohort consisted of fewer than 700 healthy bone marrow donors. At the time of sampling, every cohort member was nominally healthy, though immune exposures that went unrecorded were likely present. The donor was CMV seronegative and belonged to the group of under 400 seronegative cohort members. A peripheral blood sample was collected from each donor, and TCR beta sequencing was performed on peripheral blood mononuclear cells. Genomic DNA extraction from the blood cell samples was performed with the Qiagen DNeasy Blood Extraction Kit. Libraries came from the immunoSEQ multiplex PCR assay. The multiplex PCR relied on a mix of 60 forward primers for TCR Vbeta segments and 13 reverse primers for TCR Jbeta segments. Amplification of the CDR3 region of rearranged TCR beta genes was performed with a multiplex PCR assay on genomic DNA. The Illumina HiSeq System was used to sequence the amplified TCR beta libraries as 87-base-pair reads. Regarding the original processing steps: A later analysis counted about 80 million unique TCR beta chains across the 500 to 850 repertoires, and some 11 million of these chains were shared by at least two donors. To remove PCR and sequencing errors, raw reads were error-corrected and collapsed into unique sequences using a nearest-neighbor algorithm that merged closely related sequences. V, D and J gene segments were assigned by aligning CDR3 sequences to IMGT reference sequences. For a sequence to be retained, a match of at least six nucleotides was required to both a V gene segment and a J gene segment. Rearrangements were called productive when the CDR3 lacked stop codons and stayed in frame with V and J; all others were non-productive. Following IMGT convention, CDR3 was defined as the stretch from the second conserved V-encoded cysteine to the conserved J-encoded phenylalanine. The earlier analysis of a few hundred of the donors excluded sequences that lacked an unambiguous match to a single V gene segment. In an earlier analysis of approximately 590 of the donors, a V segment was called functional when productive rearrangements were above 56.7%, and segregating when the standard deviation between donors exceeded 5%. A statistical classification framework was built to diagnose cytomegalovirus status from the catalog of TCR beta chain sequences. V and J gene assignment, in a later analysis, came from comparing TCR nucleotide sequences with IMGT/GENE-DB human TR gene sequences. In a later analysis, CDR3 sequences and most-parsimonious VDJ recombination scenarios were assigned using the TCRdist pipeline. In a later analysis, every TCR beta chain was defined by the combination of its CDR3 amino acid sequence and its V-gene family, and reads without a unique V-gene family were dropped. A later analysis removed several hundred highly shared, low-generation-probability nucleotide sequences to deal with suspected cross-contamination and a sequencing artifact. In a later analysis, a clonal expansion index was calculated for each public chain from normalized within-repertoire ranks of inferred template counts. In a later analysis, generation probabilities were computed using a VDJ recombination model fitted to out-of-frame rearrangements, and the results were checked against IGoR. Hypergeometric tests were used in a later analysis to score TCR-TCR, TCR-HLA and TCR-CMV co-occurrence, with a repertoire-size bias correction applied to the TCR pairs. In a later analysis, false discovery rates were estimated by permuting HLA or CMV assignments 20 times. In a later analysis, co-occurring TCRs were grouped with DBSCAN, and TCRdist sequence similarity was added when clustering was performed within HLA-allele-positive subsets. Repertoires with fewer than 30,000 or more than 120,000 public chains were left out of co-occurrence clustering, as were five repertoires with anomalous nucleotide sharing. TCRdb carries this immuneACCESS record with in-frame sequences only. Its versions omit some clonotypes, under half of them owing to an unresolved V gene in the studies checked, with the rest unexplained. That table furnishes V, J and clone size, whereas the DNA furnished D and trimming. For this sample the table gives around 140,000 clones, of which around 84% were detected only once. The leading ten clones occupy 2.4% of the sample.

What the research found in general, with its limitations: A further reported finding was that TCR beta sequences accurately predicted the HLA-A and HLA-B alleles for most subjects in the first cohort. In this cohort, only TCR beta chains were sequenced, and detectable features were limited by the absence of alpha or paired-chain data. A cluster of highly shared sequence variants was judged likely to be a technical artifact of the sequencing pipeline. In both the original and validation cohorts, the classifier was reported to diagnose cytomegalovirus status with high specificity and sensitivity. A later analysis found that HLA-associated TCR beta chains were more clonally expanded and had lower generation probabilities than equally common non-associated chains. Correlated functional status among segregating V segments might be attributable to linkage disequilibrium, but an unknown experimental factor could not be ruled out. For the cohort, immune exposure information was limited to CMV serostatus. V-gene and J-gene trimming of TCR beta chains was associated with a missense DCLRE1C variant in a later genetic analysis, and the association was replicated in an independent cohort. Compared with the approximately 670-donor mean, donors in an Asian-associated ancestry cluster had fewer N-insertions in productive TCRs, according to a later genetic analysis. Roughly uniform sequencing depth across donors was assumed in presence/absence analyses, although this assumption may not hold. In a later analysis, TCR association rates were found to vary across HLA loci, with the most associated TCRs seen for DRB1 alleles and the fewest for HLA-C alleles. Because counts were too low, some 17 rarely observed V segments, including chromosome 9 orphons, were excluded from the earlier analysis of around 640 of the donors. The study listed 164 TCR beta chains as associated with cytomegalovirus. In vitro tests confirmed that three of the cytomegalovirus-associated TCR beta chains recognize cytomegalovirus antigens. According to the authors, the approach could potentially be generalized to other disease states and immunological phenotypes. A later analysis found that most CMV-associated TCR beta chains appeared HLA-restricted, with HLA associations seemingly driven largely by CMV exposure. Strong co-occurrence of HLA alleles, especially DR and DQ, made assigning TCR associations to individual alleles difficult. A later analysis reported that several top co-occurrence clusters appeared linked to parvovirus B19, influenza, CMV and Epstein-Barr virus. Specific HLA alleles were associated with over 15,000 TCR beta sequences at a false discovery rate of 0.05 in a later analysis. In an earlier analysis of under 600 of the donors, most TCR beta V segments were observed in productive rearrangements about 87% or about 30% of the time, broadly matching IMGT annotations. HLA typing was unavailable for some donors at each locus, so association tests used only the typed subset. Across donors, most TCR sequences were observed very rarely, whereas some public TCRs were present in many individuals.

This clone was seen once. It has no known antigen specificity. Base qualities are not at hand, and no much larger clone is one base apart. This clonotype was sampled from a man aged 45-60 years in good health and CMV-seronegative. The sequenced sample consisted of PBMCs.

The nucleotide sequence reads TGTGCCAGCAGTGAAGCGGGAGGGAGATACAATGAGCAGTTCTTC. Translation gives CASSEAGGRYNEQFF. The chain is made from TRBV25-1 and TRBJ2-1; 9 nucleotides in the junction match TRBD2. The CDR3 measures 15 amino acids from cysteine to phenylalanine. Left in the record is the CDR3 DNA by itself, 45 bases read in frame from the first base. V and J are trimmed by 2 bases and 4 bases, and the gene matches miss 3 bases of the junction. CDR1 MGHDK and CDR2 SYGVNS were looked up in the germline V gene.